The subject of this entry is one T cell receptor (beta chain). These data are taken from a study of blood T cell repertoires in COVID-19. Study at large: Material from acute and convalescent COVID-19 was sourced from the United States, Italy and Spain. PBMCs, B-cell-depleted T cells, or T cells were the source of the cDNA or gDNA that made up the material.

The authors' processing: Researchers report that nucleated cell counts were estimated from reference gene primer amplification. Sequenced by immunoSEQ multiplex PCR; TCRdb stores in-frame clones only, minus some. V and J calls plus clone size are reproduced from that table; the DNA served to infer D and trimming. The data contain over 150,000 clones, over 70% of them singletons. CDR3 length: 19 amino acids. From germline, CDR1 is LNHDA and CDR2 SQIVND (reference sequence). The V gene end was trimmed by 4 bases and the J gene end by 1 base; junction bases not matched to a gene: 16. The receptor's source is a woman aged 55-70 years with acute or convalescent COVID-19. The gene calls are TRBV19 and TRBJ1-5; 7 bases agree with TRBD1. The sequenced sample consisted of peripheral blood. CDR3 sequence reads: CASSTNDRVVILSNQPQHF. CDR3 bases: TGTGCCAGTAGTACTAACGACAGGGTAGTAATTTTAAGCAATCAGCCCCAGCATTTT.